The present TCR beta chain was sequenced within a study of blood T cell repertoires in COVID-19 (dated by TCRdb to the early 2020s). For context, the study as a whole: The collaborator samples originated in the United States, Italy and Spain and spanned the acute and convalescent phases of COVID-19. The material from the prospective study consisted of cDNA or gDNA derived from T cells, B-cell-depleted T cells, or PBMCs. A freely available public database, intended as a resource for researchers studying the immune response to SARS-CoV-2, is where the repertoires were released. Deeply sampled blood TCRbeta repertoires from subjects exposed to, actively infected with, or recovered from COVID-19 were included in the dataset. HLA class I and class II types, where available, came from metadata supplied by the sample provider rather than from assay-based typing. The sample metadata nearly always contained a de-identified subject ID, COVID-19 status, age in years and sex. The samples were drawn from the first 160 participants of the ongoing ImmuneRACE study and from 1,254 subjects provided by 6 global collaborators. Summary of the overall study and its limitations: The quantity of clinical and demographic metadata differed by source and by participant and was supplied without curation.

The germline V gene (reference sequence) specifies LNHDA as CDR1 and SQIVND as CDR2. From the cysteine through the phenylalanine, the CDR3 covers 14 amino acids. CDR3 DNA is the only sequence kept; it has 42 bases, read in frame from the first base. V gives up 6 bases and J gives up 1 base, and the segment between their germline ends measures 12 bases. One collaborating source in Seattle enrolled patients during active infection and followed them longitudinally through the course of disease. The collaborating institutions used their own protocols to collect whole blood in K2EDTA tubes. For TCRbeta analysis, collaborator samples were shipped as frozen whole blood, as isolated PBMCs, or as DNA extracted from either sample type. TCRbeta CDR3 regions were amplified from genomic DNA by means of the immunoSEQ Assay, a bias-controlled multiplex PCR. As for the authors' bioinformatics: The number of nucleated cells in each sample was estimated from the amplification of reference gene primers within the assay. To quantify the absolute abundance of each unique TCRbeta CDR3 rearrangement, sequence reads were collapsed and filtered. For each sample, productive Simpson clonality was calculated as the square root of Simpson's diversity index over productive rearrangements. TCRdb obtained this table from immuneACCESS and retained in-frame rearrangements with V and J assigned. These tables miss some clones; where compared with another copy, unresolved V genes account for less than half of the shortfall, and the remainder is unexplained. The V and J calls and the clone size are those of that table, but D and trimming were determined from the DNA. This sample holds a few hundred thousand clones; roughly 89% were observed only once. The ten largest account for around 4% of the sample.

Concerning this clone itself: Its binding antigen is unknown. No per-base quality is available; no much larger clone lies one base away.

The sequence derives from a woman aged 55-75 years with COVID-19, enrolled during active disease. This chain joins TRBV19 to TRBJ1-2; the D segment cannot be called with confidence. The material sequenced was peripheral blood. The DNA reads TGTGCCAGTAGGGATCCCAGGTTTAACTATGGCTACACCTTC. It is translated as CASRDPRFNYGYTF.